The 17 T cell receptor beta chains below were found in one sample sequenced in a study of beta chain features in type 1 diabetes. General study results and limits: Moderate yet significant TCRB CDR3 shortening was seen in Type 1 diabetes patients in all four CD4+ subsets.

Which antigens these TCRs recognize remains unknown. Every bit of the isolated RNA underwent reverse transcription, so sequencing read expressed TCRB transcripts. Sequencing was performed with immunoSEQ multiplex PCR; in TCRdb, only in-frame clones are kept and a portion is missing. Of 150,000 to 190,000 clones in the sample, approximately 10% are singletons; the top ten hold around 0.5%. What was sequenced was central memory CD4+ T cells from blood. The receptor source for this set is a man aged 25 to 45 with type 1 diabetes.

The chain carries TRBV19 and TRBJ1-1, with 9 bases lining up with TRBD1. V was pared by 2 bases and J by 8 bases, with 6 bases of the junction left unmatched. The CDR3 sequence is 14 residues long. Germline CDR1 LNHDA, CDR2 SQIVND (reference sequence). The CDR3 nucleotides are TGTGCCAGTAGTATACCGGGACAGGGAGCCGAAGCTTTCTTT. This gives the protein CASSIPGQGAEAFF.

The chain couples TRBV4-3 to TRBJ2-1, with D possibly matching TRBD2 (6 bases). There are 17 residues in the CDR3. The V gene's germline CDR1 is LGHNA and CDR2 YSLEER. The ends were cut back, 1 base at V and 0 bases at J, with 13 bases in the middle. CDR3 sequence (DNA): TGCGCCAGCAGCCAAGCGTGGGCGGGAAGCTCCTACAATGAGCAGTTCTTC. Translation gives CASSQAWAGSSYNEQFF.

This clone was recorded a few times. In DNA, the CDR3 is TGCGCCAGCAGCTTAAGGCAGGCCGATGATGGCTACACCTTC. This encodes CASSLRQADDGYTF. The genes are TRBV5-1 and TRBJ1-2; the D is unclear. Germline-derived CDR1 and CDR2 are SGHRS and YFSETQ. The CDR3 covers 14 residues. V was cut by 2 bases and J by 6 bases, with 14 bases left in between.

This clone was picked up a small number of times. The V gene is TRBV6-6, the J gene TRBJ2-4, with a weak D call TRBD2 (6 bases). Germline CDR1 is MNHNY and CDR2 is SVGAGI (reference sequence). Trimming took off 6 bases at V and 1 base at J, with 13 bases between the two ends. CDR3 size: 15 residues. The CDR3 here is CASSRESEAKNIQYF. In DNA form, the CDR3 reads TGTGCCAGCAGCCGGGAGAGCGAGGCCAAAAACATTCAGTACTTC.

The sample holds a few counts of this clone. The chain couples TRBV7-2 to TRBJ1-4; TRBD1 aligns across 7 bases. The junction had 11 bases not matched to a gene; V was cut back by 5 bases and J by 5 bases. CDR3 length equals 16 residues. Germline CDR1 reads SGHTA; CDR2 reads FQGNSA. The CDR3 nucleotides read TGTGCCAGCAGCGCGAGAAGGGACAGCCTGAATGAAAAACTGTTTTTT. Its translation is CASSARRDSLNEKLFF.

The chain links TRBV29-1 to TRBJ1-1; D is unclear. The CDR3 sequence is 11 residues long. Germline CDR1 and CDR2: SQVTM and ANQGSEA. The ends were cut back, 7 bases at V and 2 bases at J, with 8 bases in the middle. In DNA form, the CDR3 reads TGCAGCGGGGCCTTAAACACTGAAGCTTTCTTT. It encodes CSGALNTEAFF.

V usage is TRBV5-1 and J usage is TRBJ2-3, with a tentative D call TRBD1 (6 bases). The CDR3 sequence is 14 residues long. Deletions cut 2 bases from V and 3 bases from J, with 10 bases between. The germline gives CDR1 SGHRS, CDR2 YFSETQ. The CDR3 nucleotides are TGCGCCAGCAGCTTTGGCAGGGGTACAGATACGCAGTATTTT. Translation gives CASSFGRGTDTQYF.

This clone has only a few counts. The rearrangement uses TRBV2 and TRBJ1-4; maybe TRBD1 (6 bases). Trimming cost V 5 bases and J 11 bases, with 12 bases left between them. Germline V CDR1 and CDR2: SNHLY, FYNNEI. CDR3 length: 12 amino acids. CDR3 region: CASSLDSEKLFF. The CDR3 DNA sequence: TGTGCCAGCAGTCTGGACAGTGAGAAACTGTTTTTT.

This clone has more than one count but fewer than ten. The J gene is TRBJ2-1, the V gene TRBV4-2, with a weak D call TRBD2 (5 bases). Germline V gene sequence: CDR1 LGHNA, CDR2 YNFKEQ. This CDR3 spans 16 amino acids. Trimming stripped 1 base from V and 8 bases from J, with 18 bases between. The DNA for the CDR3 is TGTGCCAGCAGCCAAGCAGTCCTAGCTCGGGTCGATGAGCAGTTCTTC. This codes for CASSQAVLARVDEQFF.

This clone came up a few times. V is TRBV6-6 and J is TRBJ1-2, with 9 bases aligning to TRBD1. The germline V gene encodes CDR1 MNHNY and CDR2 SVGAGI (reference sequence). This CDR3 has 14 residues. The J segment lost 8 bases and the V segment lost 11 bases, leaving 15 bases of the junction unmatched. CDR3 DNA sequence: TGTGCCGGAAGCGAACAGGGGGCCAATCGCGGCTACACCTTC. Translating gives CAGSEQGANRGYTF.

The chain uses TRBV7-2 and TRBJ2-1; D call uncertain. This CDR3 has 15 residues. V was cut by 2 bases and J by 2 bases, with 10 bases left in between. In germline, CDR1 is SGHTA, CDR2 FQGNSA. The CDR3 loop is CASSLYRVAYNEQFF. The CDR3 nucleotides read TGTGCCAGCAGCTTATATCGGGTCGCCTACAATGAGCAGTTCTTC.

This rearrangement joins TRBV7-8 to TRBJ2-6; 11 positions agree with TRBD1. Germline-derived CDR1 and CDR2 are SGHVS and FQNEAQ. Trimming removed 5 bases from V and 2 bases from J; junction bases left unmatched: 8. The CDR3 covers 18 residues. The CDR3: CASSAKRDRGTGANVLTF. As DNA, the CDR3 is TGTGCCAGCAGCGCCAAAAGGGACAGGGGGACTGGGGCCAACGTCCTGACTTTC.

This chain links TRBV5-1 with TRBJ2-1, with 8 bases aligning to TRBD1. This CDR3 is built from 16 residues. Germline values: CDR1 SGHRS, CDR2 YFSETQ. The V and J ends lost 7 bases and 8 bases, in that order; junction bases with no gene match: 17. Here the CDR3 DNA reads TGCGCCAGCGGCAGACAGGGGCCAGGATCGGCGGATGAGCAGTTCTTC. Encoded protein: CASGRQGPGSADEQFF.

This clone turned up a few times. The J gene is TRBJ2-3, the V gene TRBV14, with 7 bases aligning to TRBD2. This CDR3 is 16 amino acids long. The V gene's germline CDR1 is SGHDN and CDR2 FVKESK. Trimming took 4 bases from V and 0 from J; bases not matched to a gene: 7. The CDR3 reads CASSRGDYLSTDTQYF. The CDR3 nucleotides are TGTGCCAGCAGCCGGGGGGACTATCTTAGCACAGATACGCAGTATTTT.

The chain employs TRBV18 and TRBJ1-1, with D perhaps matching TRBD1 (5 bases). The CDR3 has 15 amino acids. Between the trimmed V and J ends, which lost 3 bases and 3 bases, there was a span of 14 bases. Germline CDR1 reads KGHSH; CDR2 reads LQKENI. CDR3 bases: TGTGCCAGCTCACCGCCGCGGGGGACGGACACTGAAGCTTTCTTT. It translates to CASSPPRGTDTEAFF.

The V and J genes are TRBV27 and TRBJ2-4; 8 bases agree with TRBD2. Germline lookup yields CDR1 MNHEY and CDR2 SMNVEV (reference sequence). The ends lost 5 bases at V and 4 bases at J; junction bases unmatched: 10. The CDR3 has 16 residues. This CDR3 is CASSTYPGGGKNIQYF. Written as DNA, the CDR3 is TGTGCCAGCAGTACCTACCCCGGGGGGGGAAAAAACATTCAGTACTTC.

The chain uses TRBV7-2 and TRBJ2-3, with 7 bases matching TRBD2. The CDR3 is 16 amino acids. Trimming removed 3 bases from V and 2 bases from J; junction bases left unmatched: 8. Germline CDR1 is SGHTA and CDR2 is FQGNSA. The CDR3 reads CASSLVGGLPTDTQYF. The DNA of the CDR3 is TGTGCCAGCAGCTTGGTGGGGGGACTACCCACAGATACGCAGTATTTT.